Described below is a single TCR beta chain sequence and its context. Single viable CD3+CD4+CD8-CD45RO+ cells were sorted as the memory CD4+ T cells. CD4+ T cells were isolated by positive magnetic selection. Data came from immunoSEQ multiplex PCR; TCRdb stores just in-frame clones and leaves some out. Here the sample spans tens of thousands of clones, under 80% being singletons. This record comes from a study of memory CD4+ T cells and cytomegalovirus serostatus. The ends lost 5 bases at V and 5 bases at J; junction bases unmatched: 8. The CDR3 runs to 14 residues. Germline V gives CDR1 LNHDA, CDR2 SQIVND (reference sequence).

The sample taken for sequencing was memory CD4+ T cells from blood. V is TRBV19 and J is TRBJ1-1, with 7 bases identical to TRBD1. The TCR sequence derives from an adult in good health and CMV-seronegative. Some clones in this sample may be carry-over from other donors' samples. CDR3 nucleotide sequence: TGTGCCAGTAGTTGGGGACAGCCGGGGACTGAAGCTTTCTTT. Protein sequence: CASSWGQPGTEAFF.